The table lists the clone carrying this T cell receptor (beta chain) with a count of one. This specimen comes from a study of blood T cell repertoires in COVID-19. Study as a whole: Both acute and convalescent COVID-19 samples were obtained from the United States, Italy and Spain. T cells, B-cell-depleted T cells, or PBMCs supplied cDNA or gDNA.

Source study methods: Reference gene primer amplification yielded estimated nucleated cell counts. Profiling relied on immunoSEQ multiplex PCR, and the TCRdb table lists in-frame clones only, not all of them. V and J calls and clone size are given by that table; D and trimming were obtained from the DNA. The sample has roughly 450,000 clones, roughly 91% seen once. Germline loops: CDR1 SEHNR, CDR2 FQNEAQ (reference sequence). V was cut by 1 base and J by 6 bases, with 13 bases left in between. The CDR3 consists of 15 residues. The chain uses TRBV7-9 and TRBJ2-1; maybe TRBD1 (5 bases). The clonotype originates from a man between 18 and 35 years old who had recovered from COVID-19. Sequencing was done on a sample of PBMCs or T cells enriched from blood (not recorded which). CDR3 sequence (DNA): TGTGCCAGCAGCTTAGACGGAAGGGGAAGCAATGAGCAGTTCTTC. This codes for CASSLDGRGSNEQFF.